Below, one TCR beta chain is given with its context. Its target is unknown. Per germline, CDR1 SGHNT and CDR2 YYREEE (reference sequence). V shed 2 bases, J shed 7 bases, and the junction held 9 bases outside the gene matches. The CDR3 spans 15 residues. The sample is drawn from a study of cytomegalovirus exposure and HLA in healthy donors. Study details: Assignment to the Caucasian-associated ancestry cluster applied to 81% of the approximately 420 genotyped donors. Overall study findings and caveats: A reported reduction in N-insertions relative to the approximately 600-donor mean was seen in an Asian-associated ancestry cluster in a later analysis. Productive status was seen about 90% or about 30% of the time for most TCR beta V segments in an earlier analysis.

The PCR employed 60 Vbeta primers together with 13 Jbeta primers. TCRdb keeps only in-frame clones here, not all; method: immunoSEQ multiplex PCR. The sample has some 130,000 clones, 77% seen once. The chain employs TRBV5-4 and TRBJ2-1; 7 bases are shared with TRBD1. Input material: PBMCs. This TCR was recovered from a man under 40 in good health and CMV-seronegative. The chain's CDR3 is CASSFDRESANEQFF. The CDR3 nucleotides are TGTGCCAGCAGCTTCGACAGGGAATCGGCGAATGAGCAGTTCTTC.